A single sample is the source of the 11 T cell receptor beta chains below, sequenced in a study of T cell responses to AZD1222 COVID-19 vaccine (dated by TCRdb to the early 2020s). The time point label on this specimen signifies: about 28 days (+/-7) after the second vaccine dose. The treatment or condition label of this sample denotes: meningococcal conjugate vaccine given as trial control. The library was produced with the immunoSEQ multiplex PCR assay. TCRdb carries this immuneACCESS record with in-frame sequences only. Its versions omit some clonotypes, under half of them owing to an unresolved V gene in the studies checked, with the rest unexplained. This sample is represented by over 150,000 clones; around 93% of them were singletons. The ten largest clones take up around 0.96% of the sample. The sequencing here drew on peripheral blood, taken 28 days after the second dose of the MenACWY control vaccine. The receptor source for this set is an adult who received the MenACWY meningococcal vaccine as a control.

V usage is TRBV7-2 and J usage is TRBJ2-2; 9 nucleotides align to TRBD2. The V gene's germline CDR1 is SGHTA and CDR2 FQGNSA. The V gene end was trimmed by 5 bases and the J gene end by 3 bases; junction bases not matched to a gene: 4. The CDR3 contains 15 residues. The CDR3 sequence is CASSAGGLYTGELFF. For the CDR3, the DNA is TGTGCCAGCAGCGCGGGGGGGTTGTACACCGGGGAGCTGTTTTTT.

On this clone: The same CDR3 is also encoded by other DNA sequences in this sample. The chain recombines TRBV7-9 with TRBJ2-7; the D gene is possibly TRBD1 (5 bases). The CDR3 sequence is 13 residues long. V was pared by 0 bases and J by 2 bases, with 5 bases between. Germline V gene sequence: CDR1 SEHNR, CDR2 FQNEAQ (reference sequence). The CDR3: CASSLAGAYEQYF. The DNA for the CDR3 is TGTGCCAGCAGCTTAGCAGGGGCCTACGAGCAGTACTTC.

The CDR3 region has the DNA TGTGCCAGCAGTTTAGAGGGTACTTACGAGCAGTACTTC. As protein: CASSLEGTYEQYF. The gene calls are TRBV27 and TRBJ2-7, with a weak D call TRBD2 (5 bases). The ends were cut back, 2 bases at V and 4 bases at J, with 9 bases in the middle. The CDR3 covers 13 residues. Germline CDR1 and CDR2: MNHEY and SMNVEV (reference sequence).

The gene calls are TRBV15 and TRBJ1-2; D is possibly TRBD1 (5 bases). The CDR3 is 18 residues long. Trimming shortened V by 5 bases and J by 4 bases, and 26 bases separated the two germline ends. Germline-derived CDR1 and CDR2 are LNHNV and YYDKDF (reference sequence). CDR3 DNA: TGTGCCACCAGCGCACCTAACTCAGGGTCGGCCACTCTCTATGGCTACACCTTC. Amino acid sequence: CATSAPNSGSATLYGYTF. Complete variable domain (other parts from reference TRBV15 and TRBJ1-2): DAMVIQNPRYQVTQFGKPVTLSCSQTLNHNVMYWYQQKSSQAPKLLFHYYDKDFNNEADTPDNFQSRRPNTSFCFLDIRSPGLGDTAMYLCATSAPNSGSATLYGYTFGSGTRLTVV.

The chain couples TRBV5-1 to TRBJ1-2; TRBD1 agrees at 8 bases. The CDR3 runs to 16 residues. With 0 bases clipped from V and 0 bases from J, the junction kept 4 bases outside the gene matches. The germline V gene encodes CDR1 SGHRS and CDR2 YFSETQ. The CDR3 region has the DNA TGCGCCAGCAGCTTGGGGGGGACAGGAGCTAACTATGGCTACACCTTC. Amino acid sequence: CASSLGGTGANYGYTF.

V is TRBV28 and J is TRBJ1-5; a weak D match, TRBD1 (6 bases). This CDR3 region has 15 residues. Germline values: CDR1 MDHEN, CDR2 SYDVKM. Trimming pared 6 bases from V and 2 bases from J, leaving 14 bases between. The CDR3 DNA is TGTGCCAGCAGGCCGGGGGGGCGAGGCAATCAGCCCCAGCATTTT. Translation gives CASRPGGRGNQPQHF.

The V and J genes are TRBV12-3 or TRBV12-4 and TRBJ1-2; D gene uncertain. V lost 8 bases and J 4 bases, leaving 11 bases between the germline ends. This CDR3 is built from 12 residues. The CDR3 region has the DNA TGTGCCAGCGGTAGAGGCTTCTATGGCTACACCTTC. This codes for CASGRGFYGYTF.

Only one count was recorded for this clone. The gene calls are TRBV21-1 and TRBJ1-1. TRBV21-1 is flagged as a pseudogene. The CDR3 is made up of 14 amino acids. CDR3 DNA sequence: TGTGCCAGCAGCAAGGGACGGCAGAACACTGAAGCTTTCTTT. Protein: CASSKGRQNTEAFF.

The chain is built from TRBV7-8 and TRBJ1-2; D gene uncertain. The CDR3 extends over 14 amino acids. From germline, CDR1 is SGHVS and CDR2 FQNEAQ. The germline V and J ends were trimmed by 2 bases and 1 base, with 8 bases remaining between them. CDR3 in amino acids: CASSLTAINYGYTF. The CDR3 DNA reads TGTGCCAGCAGCTTAACAGCAATTAACTATGGCTACACCTTC.

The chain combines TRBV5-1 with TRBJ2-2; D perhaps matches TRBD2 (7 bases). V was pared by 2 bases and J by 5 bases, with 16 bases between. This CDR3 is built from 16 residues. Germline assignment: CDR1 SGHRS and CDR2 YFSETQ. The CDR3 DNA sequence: TGCGCCAGCAGCTTCACCGGGGGGCCGACGACCGGGGAGCTGTTTTTT. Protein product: CASSFTGGPTTGELFF.

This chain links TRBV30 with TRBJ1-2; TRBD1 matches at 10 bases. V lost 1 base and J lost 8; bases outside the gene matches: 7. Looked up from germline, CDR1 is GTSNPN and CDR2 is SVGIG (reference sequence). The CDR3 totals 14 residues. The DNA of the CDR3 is TGTGCCTGGAGTGCCCCGGGACAGGGGATCGGCTACACCTTC. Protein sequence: CAWSAPGQGIGYTF.